The T cell receptor beta chain under discussion was sequenced for a study of radiotherapy plus CTLA-4 blockade in lung cancer. Overall study: Disease control was achieved by less than 40% of patients, and objective responses by about 19%. Notes on the study in general: Together with interferon-beta, which increased in serum after radiation, early dynamic changes in blood T cell clones were reportedly the best predictors of response. TCR clones from tumors expanded in blood after radiotherapy plus ipilimumab.

Turning to this clone: Its antigen is not known.

The CDR3 consists of 12 residues. CDR1 is SGHVS, CDR2 FNYEAQ, per germline. The ends were cut back, 0 bases at V and 4 bases at J, with 3 bases in the middle. Produced via immunoSEQ multiplex PCR; TCRdb's table is partial and in-frame only. The sample holds 57,000 or so clones, approximately 80% seen once. This sequence originates from a human donor with non-small cell lung cancer who had a complete response to radiotherapy plus ipilimumab. This chain joins TRBV7-6 and TRBJ2-5; D gene ambiguous. The starting material was peripheral blood, obtained from a patient treated with radiotherapy plus ipilimumab. DNA for the CDR3: TGTGCCAGCAGCTTAGCGGGAGAGACCCAGTACTTC. Amino acids: CASSLAGETQYF.